This entry concerns a single T cell receptor (beta chain). Its antigen is not known. This sample was included in a study of cytomegalovirus exposure and HLA in healthy donors. Study-wide points: The authors listed 150 or so TCR beta chains as cytomegalovirus-associated. In vitro testing confirmed a few CMV-associated chains as specific for CMV antigens. Reports showed the classifier diagnosing cytomegalovirus status with high specificity and sensitivity.

CDR3 length: 15 amino acids. V was shortened by 3 bases and J by 2 bases, with 11 bases between the two germline ends. In germline, CDR1 is SGHRS, CDR2 YFSETQ. The method was immunoSEQ multiplex PCR; TCRdb's version includes in-frame clones alone and lacks a portion of them. The sample contains over 100,000 clones, 89% of which appear only once. Sequencing was done on a sample of PBMCs. The sequence was collected from a man in his thirties or forties in good health and CMV-seronegative. The chain is built from TRBV5-1 and TRBJ2-2; TRBD2 might be the D (5 bases). CDR3 DNA sequence: TGCGCCAGCAGCTCAACAGCGGATAACACCGGGGAGCTGTTTTTT. It specifies CASSSTADNTGELFF.